This T cell receptor (beta chain) was captured in a study of blood T cells in healthy people across ages. The CDR3 is 14 residues long. Deletions cut 3 bases from V and 6 bases from J, with 15 bases between. Germline V lookup: CDR1 MGHDK, CDR2 SYGVNS. In terms of origin and age, donors were healthy Caucasian individuals from Russia aged roughly 6 to 95. Using a J-beta primer mix together with a sample-barcoded 5' primer, a second PCR was run for about 6 to 12 cycles. Via MiXCR, TCRdb re-called the 5' RACE reads, giving one row per CDR3 protein. This sample has roughly 1,300,000 distinct CDR3 sequences; roughly 60% occur once, and the top ten carry approximately 7%.

The TCR was taken from a man younger than 35 in good health. Source material: blood. This chain connects TRBV25-1 to TRBJ2-7; D uncertain. The CDR3: CASSEGESLREQYF. The CDR3 region has the DNA TGTGCCAGCAGTGAGGGTGAATCCTTACGCGAGCAGTACTTC.